This T cell receptor (beta chain) was sequenced for a study of shared clonotypes between healthy human individuals. The germline V gene has CDR1 MNHEY and CDR2 SMNVEV (reference sequence). CDR3 size: 15 residues. V lost 7 bases to trimming and J lost 14 bases, with 27 bases between them. This clone was seen only once. Sequencing was performed with immunoSEQ multiplex PCR; in TCRdb, only in-frame clones are kept and a portion is missing. The sample lists fewer than 2.5 million clones, approximately 94% occurring once. The chain joins TRBV27 to TRBJ2-1; tentative D call: TRBD1 (7 bases). Sequencing was performed on naive CD4+ T cells from PBMCs. Subset: CD45RA+ positively selected. This TCR was recovered from a man between 18 and 35 years old in good health. Some clones in this sample may be carry-over from other donors' samples. The CDR3 protein is CASKPNTAGSTGEFF. CDR3 sequence (DNA): TGTGCCAGCAAACCTAATACGGCGGGATCTACAGGGGAGTTCTTC.